This T cell receptor beta chain is drawn from a study of OX40 agonist ivuxolimab in advanced cancers. Study background: Given to patients was ivuxolimab, an agonistic anti-OX40 (CD134) antibody. Points from the study as a whole: Compared with others, partial responders at 0.1-3.0 mg/kg displayed clonal expansion among the lowest. CD4+ T cells averaged fewer expanded clones than CD8+ T cells. Antigens targeted by the expanded peripheral T cells were not determined.

Germline CDR1 SEHNR, CDR2 FQNEAQ (reference sequence). The CDR3 spans 12 residues. Trimming removed 6 bases at V and 9 bases at J, with 12 bases between. The repertoire was sequenced with immunoSEQ multiplex PCR; TCRdb's copy has only in-frame clones and lacks some. Among fewer than 50,000 clones listed, about 90% were seen once. Remarks on this clone: The antigen is undetermined.

V gene TRBV7-9 combines with J gene TRBJ2-1; possible D gene TRBD1, 5 bases. The origin of this receptor is an adult with an advanced solid tumor such as melanoma, head and neck, liver or kidney cancer. This specimen was CD4+ or CD8+ T cells sorted from blood, taken in a trial of the OX40 agonist ivuxolimab. The DNA of the CDR3 is TGTGCCAGCAGTTCCGGTCAGGGTGAGCAGTTCTTC. Translated: CASSSGQGEQFF.